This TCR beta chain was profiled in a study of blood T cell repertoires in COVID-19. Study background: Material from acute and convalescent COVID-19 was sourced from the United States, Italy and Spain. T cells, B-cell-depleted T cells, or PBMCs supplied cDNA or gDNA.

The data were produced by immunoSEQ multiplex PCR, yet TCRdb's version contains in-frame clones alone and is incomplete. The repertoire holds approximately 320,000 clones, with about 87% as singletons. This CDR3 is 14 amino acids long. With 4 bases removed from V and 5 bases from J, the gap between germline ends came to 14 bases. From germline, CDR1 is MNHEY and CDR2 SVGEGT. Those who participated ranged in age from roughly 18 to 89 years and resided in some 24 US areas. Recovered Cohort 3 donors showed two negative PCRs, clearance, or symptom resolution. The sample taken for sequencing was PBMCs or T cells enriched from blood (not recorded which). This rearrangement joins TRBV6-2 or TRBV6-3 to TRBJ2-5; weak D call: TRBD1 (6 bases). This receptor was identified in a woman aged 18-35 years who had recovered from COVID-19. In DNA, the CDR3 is TGTGCCAGCAGTTCCCACAGGGTTGGGGAGACCCAGTACTTC. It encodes CASSSHRVGETQYF.